This TCR beta chain is drawn from a study of T-cell memory formation after mild COVID-19. Study results and caveats: The appearance of some responding clones in pre-infection memory suggested that cross-reactive memory joined.

A note on this clonotype: Its antigen remains unidentified.

MiXCR, applied by TCRdb to the 5' RACE reads, yields one record per CDR3 protein. Among about 190,000 distinct CDR3 sequences listed, about 17% were seen once. With 5 bases removed from V and 3 bases from J, the gap between germline ends came to 9 bases. CDR1 is SGHTA, CDR2 FQGNSA, per germline. The CDR3 contains 13 residues. This TCR derives from an adult woman who had mild COVID-19 (a few samples of this study predate the infection). Cell type and time point are not known. The sequencing sample was made of PBMCs or a T cell subset sorted from them (not recorded which). This chain links TRBV7-2 with TRBJ2-3; D is unclear. In DNA form, the CDR3 reads TGTGCCAGCAGCACAGTCTCAACAGATACGCAGTATTTT. Translating it yields CASSTVSTDTQYF.